This T cell receptor (beta chain) was captured by sequencing in a study of control samples from healthy donors and cancer patients. Repertoires were generated with immunoSEQ multiplex PCR, while TCRdb's copy carries only in-frame clones and drops some. There are about 160,000 clones in the sample; around 90% occur only once, and about 0.64% lies in the top ten. This clone was recorded once. The sequencing input was blood. This receptor was taken from a woman aged 25 to 39 in good health.

CDR3 region: CASSQDKSDRFRQETQYF. CDR3 bases: TGTGCCAGCAGCCAAGATAAATCCGACAGATTTCGTCAGGAGACCCAGTACTTC. The rearrangement links TRBV3-1 (or the pseudogene TRBV3-2) to TRBJ2-5, with D possibly matching TRBD1 (5 bases). V lost 0 bases to trimming and J lost 5 bases, with 22 bases between them. This CDR3 has 18 residues. CDR1 and CDR2 (germline): LGHDT, YNNKEL (reference sequence).